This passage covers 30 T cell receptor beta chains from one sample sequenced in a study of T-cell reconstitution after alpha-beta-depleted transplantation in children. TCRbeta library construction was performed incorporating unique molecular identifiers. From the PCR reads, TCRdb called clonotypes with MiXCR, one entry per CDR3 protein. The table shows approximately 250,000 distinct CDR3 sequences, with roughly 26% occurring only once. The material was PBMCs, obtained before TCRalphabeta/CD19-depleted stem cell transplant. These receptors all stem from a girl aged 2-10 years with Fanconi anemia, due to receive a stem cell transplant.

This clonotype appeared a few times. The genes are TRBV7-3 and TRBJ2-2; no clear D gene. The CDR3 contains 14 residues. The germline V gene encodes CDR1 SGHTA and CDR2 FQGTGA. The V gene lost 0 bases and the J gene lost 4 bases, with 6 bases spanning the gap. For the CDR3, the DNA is TGTGCCAGCAGCTTAACGTTCCCCACCGGGGAGCTGTTTTTT. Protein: CASSLTFPTGELFF.

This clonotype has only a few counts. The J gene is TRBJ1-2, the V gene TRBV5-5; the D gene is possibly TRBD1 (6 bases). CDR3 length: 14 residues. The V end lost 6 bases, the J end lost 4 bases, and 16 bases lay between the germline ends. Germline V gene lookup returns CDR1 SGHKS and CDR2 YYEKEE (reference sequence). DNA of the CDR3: TGTGCCAGCACCCAGACAGGAGCGAGCTATGGCTACACCTTC. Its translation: CASTQTGASYGYTF.

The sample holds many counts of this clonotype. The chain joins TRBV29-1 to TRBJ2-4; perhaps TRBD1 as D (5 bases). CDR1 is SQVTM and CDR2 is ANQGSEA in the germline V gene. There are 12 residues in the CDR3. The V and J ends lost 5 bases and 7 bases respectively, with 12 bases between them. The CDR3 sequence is CSVLRGGNIQYF. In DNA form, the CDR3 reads TGCAGCGTTTTAAGGGGCGGCAACATTCAGTACTTC.

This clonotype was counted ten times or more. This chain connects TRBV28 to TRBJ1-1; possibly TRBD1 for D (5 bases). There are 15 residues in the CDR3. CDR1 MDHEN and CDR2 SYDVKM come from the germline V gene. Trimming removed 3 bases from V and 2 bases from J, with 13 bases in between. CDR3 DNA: TGTGCCAGCAGTTTTACGGACACCATTAACACTGAAGCTTTCTTT. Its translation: CASSFTDTINTEAFF.

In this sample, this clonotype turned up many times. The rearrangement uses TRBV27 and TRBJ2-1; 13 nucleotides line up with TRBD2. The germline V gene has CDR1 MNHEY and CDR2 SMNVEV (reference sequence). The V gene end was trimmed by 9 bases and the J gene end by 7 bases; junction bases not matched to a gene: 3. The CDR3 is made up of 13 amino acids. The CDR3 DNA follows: TGTGCCAGTACTAGCGGGAGGGTAAATGAGCAGTTCTTC. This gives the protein CASTSGRVNEQFF.

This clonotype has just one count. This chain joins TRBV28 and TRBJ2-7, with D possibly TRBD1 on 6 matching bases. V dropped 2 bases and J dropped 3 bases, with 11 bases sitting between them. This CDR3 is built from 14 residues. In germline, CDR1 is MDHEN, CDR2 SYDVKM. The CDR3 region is CASSLRTDRYEQYF. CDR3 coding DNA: TGTGCCAGCAGTTTAAGGACAGACCGCTACGAGCAGTACTTC. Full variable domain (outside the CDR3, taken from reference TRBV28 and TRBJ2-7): DVKVTQSSRYLVKRTGEKVFLECVQDMDHENMFWYRQDPGLGLRLIYFSYDVKMKEKGDIPEGYSVSREKKERFSLILESASTNQTSMYLCASSLRTDRYEQYFGPGTRLTVT.

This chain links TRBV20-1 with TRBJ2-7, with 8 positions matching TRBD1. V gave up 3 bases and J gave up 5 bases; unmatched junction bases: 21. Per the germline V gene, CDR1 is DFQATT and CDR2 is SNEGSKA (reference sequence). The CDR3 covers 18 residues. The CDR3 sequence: CSASKIGGQGAPSNEQYF. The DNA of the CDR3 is TGCAGTGCTAGTAAGATAGGAGGACAGGGTGCCCCTTCAAACGAGCAGTACTTC.

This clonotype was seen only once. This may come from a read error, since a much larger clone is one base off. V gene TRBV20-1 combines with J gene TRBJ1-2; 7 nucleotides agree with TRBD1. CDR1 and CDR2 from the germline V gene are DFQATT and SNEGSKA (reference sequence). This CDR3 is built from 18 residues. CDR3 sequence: CCARAQTGRVVGNYGYTF. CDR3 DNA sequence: TGCTGTGCTAGAGCTCAGACAGGGAGAGTGGTGGGAAACTATGGCTACACCTTC.

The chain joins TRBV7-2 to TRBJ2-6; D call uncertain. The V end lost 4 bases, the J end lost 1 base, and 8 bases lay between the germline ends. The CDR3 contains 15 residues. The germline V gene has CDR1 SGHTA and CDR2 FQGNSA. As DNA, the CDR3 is TGTGCCAGCAGCTCTGGGATGTCTGGGGCCAACGTCCTGACTTTC. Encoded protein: CASSSGMSGANVLTF.

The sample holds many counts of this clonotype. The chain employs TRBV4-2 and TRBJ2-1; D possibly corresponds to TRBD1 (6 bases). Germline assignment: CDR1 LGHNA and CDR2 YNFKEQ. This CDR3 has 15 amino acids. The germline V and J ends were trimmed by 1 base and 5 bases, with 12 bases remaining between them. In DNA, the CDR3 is TGTGCCAGCAGCCAAGTACAGGGCAGGGACAATGAGCAGTTCTTC. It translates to CASSQVQGRDNEQFF.

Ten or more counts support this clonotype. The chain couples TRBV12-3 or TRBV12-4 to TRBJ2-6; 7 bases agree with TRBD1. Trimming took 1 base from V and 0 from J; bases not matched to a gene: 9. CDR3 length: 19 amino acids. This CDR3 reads CASSLVQGLLLSGANVLTF. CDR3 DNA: TGTGCCAGCAGTTTAGTACAGGGGCTTCTTCTCTCTGGGGCCAACGTCCTGACTTTC.

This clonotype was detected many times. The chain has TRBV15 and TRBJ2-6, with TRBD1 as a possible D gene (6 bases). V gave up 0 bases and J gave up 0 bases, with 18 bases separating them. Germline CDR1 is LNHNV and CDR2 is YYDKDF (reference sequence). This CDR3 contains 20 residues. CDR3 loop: CATSRDLQGRWSSGANVLTF. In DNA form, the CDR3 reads TGTGCCACCAGCAGAGATCTGCAGGGGAGATGGAGCTCTGGGGCCAACGTCCTGACTTTC.

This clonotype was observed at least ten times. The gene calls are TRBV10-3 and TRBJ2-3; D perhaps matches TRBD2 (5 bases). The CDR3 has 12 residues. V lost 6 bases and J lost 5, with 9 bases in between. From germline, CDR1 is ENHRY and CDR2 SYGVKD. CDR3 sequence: CAISKGGDTQYF. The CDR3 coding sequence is TGTGCCATCAGCAAAGGAGGAGATACGCAGTATTTT.

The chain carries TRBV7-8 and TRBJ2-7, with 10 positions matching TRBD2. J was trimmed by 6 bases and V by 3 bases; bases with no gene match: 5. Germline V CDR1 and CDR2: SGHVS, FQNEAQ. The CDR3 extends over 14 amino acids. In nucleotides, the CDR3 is TGTGCCAGCAGCTTGGATAGCGGGAGGACCGAGCAGTACTTC. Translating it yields CASSLDSGRTEQYF.

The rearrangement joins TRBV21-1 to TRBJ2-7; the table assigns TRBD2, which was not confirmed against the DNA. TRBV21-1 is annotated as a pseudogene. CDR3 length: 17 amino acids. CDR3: CASPPQQTTSGTYEQYF. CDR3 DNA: TGTGCCAGCCCCCCCCAGCAGACGACTAGCGGAACCTACGAGCAGTACTTC.

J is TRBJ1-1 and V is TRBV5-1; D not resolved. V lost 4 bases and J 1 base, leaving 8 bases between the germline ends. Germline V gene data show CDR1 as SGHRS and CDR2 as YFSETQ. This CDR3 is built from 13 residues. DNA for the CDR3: TGCGCCAGCAGCGAGTTTGCGAACACTGAAGCTTTCTTT. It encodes CASSEFANTEAFF.

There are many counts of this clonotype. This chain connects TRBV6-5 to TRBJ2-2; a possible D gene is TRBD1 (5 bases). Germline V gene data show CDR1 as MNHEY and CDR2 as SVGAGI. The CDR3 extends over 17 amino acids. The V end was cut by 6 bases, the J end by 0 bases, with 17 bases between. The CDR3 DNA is TGTGCCAGCAGCCGTCCTAGGGGTCCTTCGAACACCGGGGAGCTGTTTTTT. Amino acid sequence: CASSRPRGPSNTGELFF.

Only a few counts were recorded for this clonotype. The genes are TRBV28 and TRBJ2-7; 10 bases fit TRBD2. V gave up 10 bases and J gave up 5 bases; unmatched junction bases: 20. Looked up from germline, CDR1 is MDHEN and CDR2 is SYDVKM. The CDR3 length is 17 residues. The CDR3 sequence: CATSPSGGALGWNEQYF. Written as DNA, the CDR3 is TGTGCCACCTCCCCGAGCGGGGGGGCCTTGGGTTGGAACGAGCAGTACTTC.

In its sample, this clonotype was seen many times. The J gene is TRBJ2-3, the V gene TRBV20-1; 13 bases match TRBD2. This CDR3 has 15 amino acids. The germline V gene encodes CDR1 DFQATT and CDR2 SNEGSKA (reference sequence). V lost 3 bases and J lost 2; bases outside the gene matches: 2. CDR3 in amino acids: CSASTSGGATDTQYF. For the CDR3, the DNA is TGCAGTGCTAGTACTAGCGGGGGGGCCACAGATACGCAGTATTTT.

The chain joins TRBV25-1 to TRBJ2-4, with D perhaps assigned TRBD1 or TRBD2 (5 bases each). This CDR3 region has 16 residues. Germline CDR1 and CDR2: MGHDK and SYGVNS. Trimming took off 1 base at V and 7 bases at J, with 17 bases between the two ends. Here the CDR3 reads CASSEFSRGTANIQYF. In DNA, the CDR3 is TGTGCCAGCAGTGAATTCTCCCGAGGGACGGCTAACATTCAGTACTTC.

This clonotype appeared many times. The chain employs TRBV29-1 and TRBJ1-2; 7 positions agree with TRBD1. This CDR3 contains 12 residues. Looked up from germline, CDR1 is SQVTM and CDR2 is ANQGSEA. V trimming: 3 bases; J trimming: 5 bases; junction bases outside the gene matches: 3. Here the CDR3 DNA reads TGCAGCGTTGAGGGGACAGTTTATGGCTACACCTTC. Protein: CSVEGTVYGYTF.

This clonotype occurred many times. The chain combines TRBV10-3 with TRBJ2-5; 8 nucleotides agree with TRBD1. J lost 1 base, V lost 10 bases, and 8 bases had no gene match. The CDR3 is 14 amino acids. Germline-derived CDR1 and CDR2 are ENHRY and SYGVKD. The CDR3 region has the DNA TGTGCCACCCTTAAAGGGACAGGCCAAGAGACCCAGTACTTC. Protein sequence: CATLKGTGQETQYF.

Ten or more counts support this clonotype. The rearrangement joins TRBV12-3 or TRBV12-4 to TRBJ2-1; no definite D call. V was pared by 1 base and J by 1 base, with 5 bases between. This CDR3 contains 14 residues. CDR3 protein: CASSLEVSYNEQFF. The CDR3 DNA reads TGTGCCAGCAGTTTAGAGGTTTCCTACAATGAGCAGTTCTTC.

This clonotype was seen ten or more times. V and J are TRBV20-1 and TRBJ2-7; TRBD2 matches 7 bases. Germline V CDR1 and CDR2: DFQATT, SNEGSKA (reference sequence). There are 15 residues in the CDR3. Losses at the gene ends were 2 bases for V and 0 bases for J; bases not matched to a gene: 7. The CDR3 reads CSARLRGGSSYEQYF. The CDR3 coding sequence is TGCAGTGCTAGACTCCGCGGGGGAAGCTCCTACGAGCAGTACTTC.

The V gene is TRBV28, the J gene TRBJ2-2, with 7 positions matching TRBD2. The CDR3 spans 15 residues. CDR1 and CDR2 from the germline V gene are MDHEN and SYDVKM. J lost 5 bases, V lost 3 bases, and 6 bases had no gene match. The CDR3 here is CASSFIGEGTGELFF. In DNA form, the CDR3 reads TGTGCCAGCAGTTTTATCGGGGAGGGGACCGGGGAGCTGTTTTTT.

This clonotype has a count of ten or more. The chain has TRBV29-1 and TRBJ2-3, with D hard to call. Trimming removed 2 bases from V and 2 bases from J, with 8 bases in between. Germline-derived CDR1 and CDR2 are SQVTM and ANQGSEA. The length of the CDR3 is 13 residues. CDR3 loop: CSVEQEITDTQYF. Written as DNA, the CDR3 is TGCAGCGTTGAACAGGAGATCACAGATACGCAGTATTTT.

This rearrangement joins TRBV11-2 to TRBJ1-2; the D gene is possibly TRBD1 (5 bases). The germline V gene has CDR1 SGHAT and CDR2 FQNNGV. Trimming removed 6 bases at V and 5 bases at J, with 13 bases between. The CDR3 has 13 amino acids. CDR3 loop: CASRTGLMYGYTF. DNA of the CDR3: TGTGCCAGCAGAACGGGACTGATGTATGGCTACACCTTC. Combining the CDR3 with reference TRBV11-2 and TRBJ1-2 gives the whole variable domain EAGVAQSPRYKIIEKRQSVAFWCNPISGHATLYWYQQILGQGPKLLIQFQNNGVVDDSQLPKDRFSAERLKGVDSTLKIQPAKLEDSAVYLCASRTGLMYGYTFGSGTRLTVV.

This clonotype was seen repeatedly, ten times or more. The CDR3 protein is CSVQGTLNEKLFF. The DNA of the CDR3 is TGCAGCGTTCAGGGGACCCTTAATGAAAAACTGTTTTTT. The chain joins TRBV29-1 to TRBJ1-4, with D possibly TRBD1 on 6 matching bases. The germline gives CDR1 SQVTM, CDR2 ANQGSEA. Trimming stripped 5 bases from V and 4 bases from J, with 11 bases between. CDR3 size: 13 residues.

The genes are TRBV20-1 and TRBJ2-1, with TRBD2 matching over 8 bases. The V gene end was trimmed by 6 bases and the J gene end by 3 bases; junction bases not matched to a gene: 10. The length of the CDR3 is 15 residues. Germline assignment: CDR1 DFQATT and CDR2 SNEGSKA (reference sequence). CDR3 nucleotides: TGCAGTGCCACCCCGGGACTAGGCTTCTACAATGAGCAGTTCTTC. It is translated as CSATPGLGFYNEQFF.

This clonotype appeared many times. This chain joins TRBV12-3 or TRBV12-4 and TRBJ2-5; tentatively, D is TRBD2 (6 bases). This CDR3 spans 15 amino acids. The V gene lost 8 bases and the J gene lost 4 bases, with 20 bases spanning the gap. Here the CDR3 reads CASQKGGGAGETQYF. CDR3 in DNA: TGTGCCAGCCAAAAGGGCGGCGGGGCAGGAGAGACCCAGTACTTC.